This T cell receptor beta chain was identified during a study of CD8 T cells in ankylosing spondylitis. Study-level points and caveats: Among TCR beta sequences, a motif of under ten highly homologous variants appeared characteristic of ankylosing spondylitis blood. Matched synovial fluid from ankylosing spondylitis patients was reported to be enriched for disease-linked clones.

With respect to this clonotype: As yet, its antigen is unknown.

Quantitative 5'-RACE with molecular barcodes generated TCR beta libraries. TCRdb re-called the 5' RACE reads through MiXCR, storing one row per CDR3 protein. This sample has 650,000 to 800,000 distinct CDR3 sequences, with 15% to 20% found just once. Germline V gene lookup returns CDR1 MGHRA and CDR2 YSYEKL. V lost 5 bases and J 4 bases, leaving 14 bases between the germline ends. CDR3 size: 15 residues. The clonotype originates from a male donor with ankylosing spondylitis. Sequences were obtained from blood, either unsorted or a sorted T cell fraction (not recorded which). The V call is TRBV4-1, the J call TRBJ1-4; D is perhaps TRBD1 (5 bases). CDR3 sequence reads: CASSDIQEVNEKLFF. The CDR3 DNA reads as TGCGCCAGCAGCGACATACAGGAGGTTAATGAAAAACTGTTTTTT.